The 15 T cell receptor beta chains presented below share a single source sample, sequenced in a study of blood T cell repertoires in COVID-19. The protocol was immunoSEQ multiplex PCR, while the TCRdb copy is restricted to in-frame clones and leaves out a portion. The sample shows about 150,000 clones, 80% to 85% of them seen only once. Sequenced: peripheral blood. All receptors come from a human donor in a cohort sampled during active COVID-19.

The chain links TRBV28 to TRBJ1-2; D might be TRBD1 (6 bases). The CDR3 has 14 amino acids. The ends were cut back, 4 bases at V and 3 bases at J, with 12 bases in the middle. CDR1 and CDR2 from the germline V gene are MDHEN and SYDVKM. The CDR3 nucleotides are TGTGCCAGCAGTTACCCGGACAGTGACTATGGCTACACCTTC. It yields the protein CASSYPDSDYGYTF.

This clone occurred a few times. This chain connects TRBV10-1 to TRBJ2-2; D may be TRBD1 (6 bases). The CDR3 is made up of 14 amino acids. V gave up 8 bases and J gave up 2 bases, with 12 bases separating them. In germline, CDR1 is WNHNN, CDR2 SYGVQD (reference sequence). The CDR3 is CASRGQINTGELFF. The CDR3 bases are TGCGCCAGCCGAGGACAGATAAACACCGGGGAGCTGTTTTTT.

The chain recombines TRBV9 with TRBJ2-6; TRBD2 is a possible D gene (6 bases). This CDR3 has 16 amino acids. Trimming cost V 0 bases and J 1 base, with 8 bases left between them. The germline V gene encodes CDR1 SGDLS and CDR2 YYNGEE. This CDR3 reads CASSVESGSGANVLTF. CDR3 nucleotides: TGTGCCAGCAGCGTAGAGAGCGGGTCTGGGGCCAACGTCCTGACTTTC.

V and J are TRBV19 and TRBJ2-7; 7 bases line up with TRBD1. The ends lost 1 base at V and 3 bases at J; junction bases unmatched: 3. The CDR3 runs 14 residues. Looked up from germline, CDR1 is LNHDA and CDR2 is SQIVND (reference sequence). The CDR3 DNA follows: TGTGCCAGTAGTATAGGGGACAGCCACTACGAGCAGTACTTC. Translating gives CASSIGDSHYEQYF.

This clone was recorded at least ten times. The V and J genes are TRBV28 and TRBJ2-7; 7 nucleotides agree with TRBD2. The V and J ends lost 6 bases and 2 bases, in that order; junction bases with no gene match: 4. CDR1 and CDR2 from the germline V gene are MDHEN and SYDVKM. This CDR3 has 13 residues. The CDR3 loop is CASRGGVAYEQYF. The DNA of the CDR3 is TGTGCCAGCAGGGGAGGGGTAGCCTACGAGCAGTACTTC.

J is TRBJ2-2 and V is TRBV19; 7 nucleotides align to TRBD1. V trimming: 4 bases; J trimming: 6 bases; junction bases outside the gene matches: 2. The CDR3 spans 13 residues. Germline V gene sequence: CDR1 LNHDA, CDR2 SQIVND (reference sequence). CDR3: CASSTQGAGELFF. The DNA of the CDR3 is TGTGCCAGTAGTACCCAGGGGGCCGGGGAGCTGTTTTTT.

This chain connects TRBV7-9 to TRBJ1-2; D unresolved. This CDR3 spans 14 amino acids. V was cut by 5 bases and J by 8 bases, with 18 bases left in between. Germline assignment: CDR1 SEHNR and CDR2 FQNEAQ (reference sequence). CDR3 protein: CASSPMSEGSGYTF. CDR3 sequence (DNA): TGTGCCAGCAGCCCCATGAGCGAGGGCTCGGGCTACACCTTC.

V gene TRBV6-5 combines with J gene TRBJ1-2, with D maybe TRBD1 (6 bases). V was cut by 4 bases and J by 7 bases, with 10 bases left in between. CDR3 length equals 12 residues. CDR1 is MNHEY, CDR2 SVGAGI, per germline. CDR3 coding DNA: TGTGCCAGCAGTTTGGCAGGGGCTGGCTACACCTTC. Protein product: CASSLAGAGYTF.

The chain employs TRBV19 and TRBJ1-1; D unresolved. V gave up 1 base and J gave up 4 bases, with 7 bases separating them. The CDR3 totals 13 residues. In germline, CDR1 is LNHDA, CDR2 SQIVND (reference sequence). CDR3 in amino acids: CASSIGSLTEAFF. Here the CDR3 DNA reads TGTGCCAGTAGTATAGGTTCTCTCACTGAAGCTTTCTTT.

The CDR3 DNA reads as TGCGCCAGCAGCCAAGTTTTCCTGGCGCGGGGGGGCAATGAGCAGTTCTTC. Its translation is CASSQVFLARGGNEQFF. The gene calls are TRBV4-3 and TRBJ2-1; TRBD2 agrees at 9 bases. The trim removed 1 base at V and 6 bases at J, leaving 10 bases unmatched. CDR3 length: 17 residues. The germline V gene has CDR1 LGHNA and CDR2 YSLEER.

This clone has a single count. V is TRBV11-3 and J is TRBJ2-5, with 7 bases aligning to TRBD1. CDR1 and CDR2 from the germline V gene are SGHNT and YENEEA. J lost 2 bases, V lost 3 bases, and 12 bases had no gene match. The length of the CDR3 is 17 residues. The CDR3 loop reads CASSLPPTRDRQETQYF. In nucleotides, the CDR3 is TGTGCCAGCAGCTTGCCCCCCACGAGGGACAGACAAGAGACCCAGTACTTC.

This clone was picked up one time. V usage is TRBV30 and J usage is TRBJ2-3; D perhaps matches TRBD2 (5 bases). V was shortened by 2 bases and J by 8 bases, with 11 bases between the two germline ends. The CDR3 sequence is 12 residues long. Germline loops: CDR1 GTSNPN, CDR2 SVGIG (reference sequence). The CDR3 loop reads CAWSPEGGTQYF. The CDR3 region has the DNA TGTGCCTGGAGTCCCGAGGGTGGTACGCAGTATTTT. The full variable domain, with the rest looked up from reference TRBV30 and TRBJ2-3, is SQTIHQWPATLVQPVGSPLSLECTVEGTSNPNLYWYRQAAGRGLQLLFYSVGIGQISSEVPQNLSASRPQDRQFILSSKKLLLSDSGFYLCAWSPEGGTQYFGPGTRLTVL.

V is TRBV7-6 and J is TRBJ2-7, with D perhaps matching TRBD2 (7 bases). Germline-derived CDR1 and CDR2 are SGHVS and FNYEAQ. The V and J ends lost 3 bases and 2 bases respectively, with 17 bases between them. The CDR3 has 16 amino acids. The CDR3 DNA reads TGTGCCAGCAGCTTGGGGGGGCCCCGAGAAGCCTACGAGCAGTACTTC. Its translation: CASSLGGPREAYEQYF.

CDR3 residues: CASSYGAGGKNIQYF. CDR3 in DNA: TGTGCCAGCAGTTACGGAGCGGGGGGTAAAAACATTCAGTACTTC. The V call is TRBV6-5, the J call TRBJ2-4; TRBD2 matches at 9 bases. Looked up from germline, CDR1 is MNHEY and CDR2 is SVGAGI. The CDR3 runs to 15 residues. J was trimmed by 4 bases and V by 2 bases; bases with no gene match: 3.

This chain connects TRBV4-1 to TRBJ2-7; 8 positions match TRBD1. CDR3 length: 17 amino acids. V shed 3 bases and J 0 bases; nucleotides not matched to a gene: 10. Germline CDR1 MGHRA, CDR2 YSYEKL. The CDR3 nucleotides read TGCGCCAGCAGCCATCGCACCGGGACAGGTACCTCCTACGAGCAGTACTTC. Its translation is CASSHRTGTGTSYEQYF.